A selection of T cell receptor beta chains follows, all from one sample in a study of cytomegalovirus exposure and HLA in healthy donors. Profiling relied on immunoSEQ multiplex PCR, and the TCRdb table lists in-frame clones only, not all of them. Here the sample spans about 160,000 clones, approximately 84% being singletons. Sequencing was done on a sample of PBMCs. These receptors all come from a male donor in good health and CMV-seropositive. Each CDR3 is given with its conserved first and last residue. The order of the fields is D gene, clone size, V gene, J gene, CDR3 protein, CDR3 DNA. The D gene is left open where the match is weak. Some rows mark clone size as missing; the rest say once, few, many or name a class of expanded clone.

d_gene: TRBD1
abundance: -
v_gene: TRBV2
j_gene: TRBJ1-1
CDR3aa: CASSEAGTVGTEAFF
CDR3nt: TGTGCCAGCAGTGAAGCGGGGACAGTTGGCACTGAAGCTTTCTTT

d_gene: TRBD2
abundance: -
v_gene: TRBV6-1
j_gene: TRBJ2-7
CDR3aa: CASSEGLAGYEQYF
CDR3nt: TGTGCCAGCAGTGAAGGACTAGCGGGGTACGAGCAGTACTTC

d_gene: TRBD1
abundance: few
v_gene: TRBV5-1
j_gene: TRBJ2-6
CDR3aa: CASSLVSQGAGANVLTF
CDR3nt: TGCGCCAGCAGCTTGGTAAGCCAGGGGGCTGGGGCCAACGTCCTGACTTTC

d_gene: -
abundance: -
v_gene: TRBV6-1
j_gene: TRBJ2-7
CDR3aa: CASSVLEQYF
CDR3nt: TGTGCCAGCAGTGTCCTGGAGCAGTACTTC

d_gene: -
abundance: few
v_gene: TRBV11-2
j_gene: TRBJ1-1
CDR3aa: CASSLGGIEAFF
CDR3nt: TGTGCCAGCAGCTTAGGAGGGATTGAAGCTTTCTTT

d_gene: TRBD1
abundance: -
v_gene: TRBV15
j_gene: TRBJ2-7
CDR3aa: CATSRPYPGQGLAGIYEQYF
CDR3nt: TGTGCCACCAGCAGACCTTATCCGGGACAGGGGTTAGCGGGTATCTACGAGCAGTACTTC

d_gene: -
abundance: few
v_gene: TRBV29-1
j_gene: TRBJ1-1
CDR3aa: CSVKTANTEAFF
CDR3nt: TGCAGCGTTAAGACAGCGAACACTGAAGCTTTCTTT

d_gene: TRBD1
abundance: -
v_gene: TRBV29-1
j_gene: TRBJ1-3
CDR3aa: CSVAMGQNSGNTIYF
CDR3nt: TGCAGCGTAGCAATGGGACAGAACTCTGGAAACACCATATATTTT

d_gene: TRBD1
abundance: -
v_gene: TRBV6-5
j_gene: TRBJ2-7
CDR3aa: CASSYPTGSSYEQYF
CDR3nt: TGTGCCAGCAGTTACCCGACAGGGAGCTCCTACGAGCAGTACTTC

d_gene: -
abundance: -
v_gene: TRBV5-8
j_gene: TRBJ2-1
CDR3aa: CASSPFSYNEQFF
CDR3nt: TGTGCCAGCAGCCCTTTCTCCTACAATGAGCAGTTCTTC

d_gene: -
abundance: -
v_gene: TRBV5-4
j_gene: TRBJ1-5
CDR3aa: CASSFRDQPQHF
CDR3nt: TGTGCCAGCAGCTTCAGGGATCAGCCCCAGCATTTT

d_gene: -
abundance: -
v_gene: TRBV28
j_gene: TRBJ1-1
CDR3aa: CASSLTAGGTEAFF
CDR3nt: TGTGCCAGCAGTTTAACGGCCGGAGGGACTGAAGCTTTCTTT

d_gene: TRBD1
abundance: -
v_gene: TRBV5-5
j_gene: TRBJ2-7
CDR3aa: CASSVGTGVEQYF
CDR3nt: TGTGCCAGCAGCGTCGGGACAGGGGTCGAGCAGTACTTC

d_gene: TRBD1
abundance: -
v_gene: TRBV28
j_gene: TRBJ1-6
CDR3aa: CASSEGTGNSPLHF
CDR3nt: TGTGCCAGCAGTGAGGGGACAGGTAACTCACCCCTCCACTTT

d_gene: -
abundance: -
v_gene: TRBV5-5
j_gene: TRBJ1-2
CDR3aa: CASSLGSANYGYTF
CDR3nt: TGTGCCAGCAGCTTGGGCAGCGCTAACTATGGCTACACCTTC

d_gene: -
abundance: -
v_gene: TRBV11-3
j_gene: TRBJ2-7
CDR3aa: CASSPYRVGSYEQYF
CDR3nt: TGTGCCAGCAGCCCGTACAGGGTTGGGTCCTACGAGCAGTACTTC

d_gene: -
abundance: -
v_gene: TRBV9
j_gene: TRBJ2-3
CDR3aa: CASSVGPAETDTQYF
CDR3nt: TGTGCCAGCAGCGTAGGTCCAGCGGAGACAGATACGCAGTATTTT

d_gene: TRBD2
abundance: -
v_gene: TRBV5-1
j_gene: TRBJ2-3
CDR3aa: CASSPTSGTDTQYF
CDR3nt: TGCGCCAGCAGCCCGACTAGCGGCACAGATACGCAGTATTTT

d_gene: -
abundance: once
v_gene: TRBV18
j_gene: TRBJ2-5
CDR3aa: CASSPPGADKETQYF
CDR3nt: TGTGCCAGCTCACCACCGGGGGCAGATAAAGAGACCCAGTACTTC

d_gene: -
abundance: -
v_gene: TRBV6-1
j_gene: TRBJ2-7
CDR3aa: CASSASGKSYEQYF
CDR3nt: TGTGCCAGCAGTGCATCAGGGAAGTCCTACGAGCAGTACTTC

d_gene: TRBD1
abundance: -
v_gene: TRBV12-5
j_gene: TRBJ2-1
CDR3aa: CASRGGAYNEQFF
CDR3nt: TGTGCTAGTAGAGGGGGCGCCTACAATGAGCAGTTCTTC

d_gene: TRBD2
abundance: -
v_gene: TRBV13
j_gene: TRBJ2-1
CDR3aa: CASSLEASGRSSYNEQFF
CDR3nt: TGTGCCAGCAGCTTAGAGGCTAGCGGGAGAAGCTCCTACAATGAGCAGTTCTTC

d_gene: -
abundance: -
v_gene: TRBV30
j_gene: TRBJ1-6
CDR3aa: CAWSVGENSPLHF
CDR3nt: TGTGCCTGGAGTGTAGGGGAAAATTCACCCCTCCACTTT

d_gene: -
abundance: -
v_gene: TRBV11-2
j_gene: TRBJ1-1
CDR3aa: CASSPYHGNTEAFF
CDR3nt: TGTGCCAGCAGCCCCTATCACGGGAACACTGAAGCTTTCTTT

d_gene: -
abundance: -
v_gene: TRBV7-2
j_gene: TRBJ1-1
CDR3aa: CASSPFREVNTEAFF
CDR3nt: TGTGCCAGCAGCCCGTTCCGGGAAGTAAACACTGAAGCTTTCTTT

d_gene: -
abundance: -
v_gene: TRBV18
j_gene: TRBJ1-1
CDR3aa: CASSPPGGWEVNTEAFF
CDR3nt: TGTGCCAGCTCACCACCGGGAGGGTGGGAGGTAAACACTGAAGCTTTCTTT

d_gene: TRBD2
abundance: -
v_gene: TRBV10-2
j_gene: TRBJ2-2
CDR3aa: CASTMERGTNTGELFF
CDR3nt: TGCGCCAGCACAATGGAGCGGGGGACGAACACCGGGGAGCTGTTTTTT

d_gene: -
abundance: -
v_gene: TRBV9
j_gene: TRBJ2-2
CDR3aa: CASSPNPNTGELFF
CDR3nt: TGTGCCAGCAGCCCAAATCCGAACACCGGGGAGCTGTTTTTT

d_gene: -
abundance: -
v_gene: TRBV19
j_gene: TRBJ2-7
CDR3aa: CASSRGLITYEQYF
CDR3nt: TGTGCCAGTAGTAGGGGACTGATTACCTACGAGCAGTACTTC

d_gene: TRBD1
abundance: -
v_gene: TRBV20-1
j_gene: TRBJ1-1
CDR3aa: CSAYRGEAFF
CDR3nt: TGCAGTGCGTACAGGGGTGAAGCTTTCTTT

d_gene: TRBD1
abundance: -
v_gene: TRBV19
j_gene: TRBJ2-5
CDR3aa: CASSIGQVGTQYF
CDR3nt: TGTGCCAGTAGTATCGGACAGGTCGGGACCCAGTACTTC

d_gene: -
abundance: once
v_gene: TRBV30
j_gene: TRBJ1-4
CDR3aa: CAWSPDHEKLFF
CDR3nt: TGTGCCTGGAGTCCAGATCATGAAAAACTGTTTTTT

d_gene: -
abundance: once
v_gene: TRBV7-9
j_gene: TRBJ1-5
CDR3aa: CSSSSQGELQPQHF
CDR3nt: TGTTCCAGCAGCTCACAAGGGGAACTTCAGCCCCAGCATTTT

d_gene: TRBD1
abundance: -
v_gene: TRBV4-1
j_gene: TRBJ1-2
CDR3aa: CASSQDREWDGYTF
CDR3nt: TGCGCCAGCAGCCAGGACAGGGAGTGGGATGGCTACACCTTC

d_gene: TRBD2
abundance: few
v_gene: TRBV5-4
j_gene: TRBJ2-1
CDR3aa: CASSPGTSGSYNEQFF
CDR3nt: TGTGCCAGCAGCCCGGGGACTAGCGGGAGCTACAATGAGCAGTTCTTC

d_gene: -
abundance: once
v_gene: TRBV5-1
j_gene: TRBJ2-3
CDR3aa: CASSLSIAPRTDTQYF
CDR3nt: TGCGCCAGCAGCTTGTCCATAGCGCCTAGAACAGATACGCAGTATTTT

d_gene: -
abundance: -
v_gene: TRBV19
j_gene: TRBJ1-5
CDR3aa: CASTFRREFNQPQHF
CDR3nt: TGTGCCAGTACCTTTAGGAGGGAATTCAATCAGCCCCAGCATTTT

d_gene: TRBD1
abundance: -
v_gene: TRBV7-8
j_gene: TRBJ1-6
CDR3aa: CASSSGQGNSPLHF
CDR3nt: TGTGCCAGCAGCTCGGGACAGGGGAATTCACCCCTCCACTTT

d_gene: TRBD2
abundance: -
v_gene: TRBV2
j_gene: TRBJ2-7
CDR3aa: CASLSGGWEQYF
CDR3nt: TGTGCCAGCCTTTCGGGGGGGTGGGAGCAGTACTTC

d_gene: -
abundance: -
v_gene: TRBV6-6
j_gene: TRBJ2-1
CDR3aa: CASSSRDAGEEQFF
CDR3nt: TGTGCCAGCAGCTCCCGAGATGCGGGCGAAGAGCAGTTCTTC

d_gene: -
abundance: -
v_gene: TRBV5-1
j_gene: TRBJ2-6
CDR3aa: CASSLGTAGVGGANVLTF
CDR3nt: TGCGCCAGCAGCTTGGGGACAGCCGGGGTCGGGGGGGCCAACGTCCTGACTTTC

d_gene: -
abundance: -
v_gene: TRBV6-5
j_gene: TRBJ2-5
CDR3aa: CASSYSVPSGTQYF
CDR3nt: TGTGCCAGCAGTTACTCGGTTCCGAGCGGGACCCAGTACTTC

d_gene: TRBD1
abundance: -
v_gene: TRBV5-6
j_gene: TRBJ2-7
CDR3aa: CASSSGTGFYEQYF
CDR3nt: TGTGCCAGCAGCTCCGGGACAGGGTTCTACGAGCAGTACTTC

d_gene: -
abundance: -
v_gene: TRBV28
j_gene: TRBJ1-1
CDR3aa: CASSLYGSSGTEAFF
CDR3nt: TGTGCCAGCAGTTTATACGGGAGTTCAGGCACTGAAGCTTTCTTT

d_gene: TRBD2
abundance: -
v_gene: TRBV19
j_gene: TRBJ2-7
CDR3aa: CASSLLAGGPNEQYF
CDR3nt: TGTGCCAGTAGTCTCCTAGCGGGAGGGCCGAACGAGCAGTACTTC

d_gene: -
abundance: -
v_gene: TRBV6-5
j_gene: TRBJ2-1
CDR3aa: CASTVGRNEQFF
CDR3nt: TGTGCCAGCACAGTGGGGCGCAATGAGCAGTTCTTC

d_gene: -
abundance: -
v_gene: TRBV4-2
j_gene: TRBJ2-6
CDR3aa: CASSQEPGHGSGANVLTF
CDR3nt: TGTGCCAGCAGCCAAGAACCAGGGCATGGCTCTGGGGCCAACGTCCTGACTTTC

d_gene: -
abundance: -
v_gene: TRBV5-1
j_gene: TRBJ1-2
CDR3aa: CASSEEGHYGYTF
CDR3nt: TGCGCCAGCAGCGAAGAGGGCCACTATGGCTACACCTTC

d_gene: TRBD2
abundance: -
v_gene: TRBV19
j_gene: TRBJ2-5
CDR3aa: CASSMAGGHETQYF
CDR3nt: TGTGCCAGTAGTATGGCGGGAGGGCACGAGACCCAGTACTTC

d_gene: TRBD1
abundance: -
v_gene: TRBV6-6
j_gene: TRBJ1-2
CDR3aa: CASSLVPDRGGYTF
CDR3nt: TGTGCCAGCAGTTTGGTCCCAGACAGGGGTGGCTACACCTTC

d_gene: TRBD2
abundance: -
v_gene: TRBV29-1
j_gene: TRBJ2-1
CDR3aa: CSVRGGGSSYNEQFF
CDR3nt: TGCAGCGTGAGGGGCGGCGGGAGCTCCTACAATGAGCAGTTCTTC

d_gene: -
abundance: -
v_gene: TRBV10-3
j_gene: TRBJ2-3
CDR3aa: CAISEYTGYSTDTQYF
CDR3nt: TGTGCCATCAGTGAGTACACCGGGTATAGCACAGATACGCAGTATTTT

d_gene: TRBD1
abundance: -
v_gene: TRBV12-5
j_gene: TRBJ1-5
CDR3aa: CASGPTGGAYSNQPQHF
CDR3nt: TGTGCTAGTGGACCGACAGGGGGCGCTTATAGCAATCAGCCCCAGCATTTT

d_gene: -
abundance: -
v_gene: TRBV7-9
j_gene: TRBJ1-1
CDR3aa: CASSSYTTEAFF
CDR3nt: TGTGCCAGCAGCTCCTATACGACTGAAGCTTTCTTT

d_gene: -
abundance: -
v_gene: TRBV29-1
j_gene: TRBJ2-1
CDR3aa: CSVGRLALPDNEQFF
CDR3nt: TGCAGCGTTGGTCGGCTAGCGCTACCGGACAATGAGCAGTTCTTC

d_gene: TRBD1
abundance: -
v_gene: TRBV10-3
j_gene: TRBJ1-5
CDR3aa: CAISFDRAVGQPQHF
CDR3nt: TGTGCCATCAGTTTTGACAGGGCCGTGGGGCAGCCCCAGCATTTT

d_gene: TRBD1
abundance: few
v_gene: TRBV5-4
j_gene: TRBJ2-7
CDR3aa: CASSPGQGASYEQYF
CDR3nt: TGTGCCAGCAGCCCGGGACAGGGGGCGTCCTACGAGCAGTACTTC

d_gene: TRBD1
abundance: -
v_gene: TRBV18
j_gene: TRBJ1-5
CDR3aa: CASSPRDRVNQPQHF
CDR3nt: TGTGCCAGCTCCCCCCGGGACAGGGTGAATCAGCCCCAGCATTTT